The 17 T cell receptor beta chains below all came from one sample that was sequenced in a study of blood T cell repertoires in COVID-19. Profiled with immunoSEQ multiplex PCR; TCRdb holds only in-frame clones, not every one. The sample has approximately 120,000 clones, over 75% seen once. Sequenced input: peripheral blood. These TCRs come from a woman between 50 and 59 years old with acute or convalescent COVID-19.

The V call is TRBV6-5, the J call TRBJ2-1, with a possible D match to TRBD1 (6 bases). Trimming removed 6 bases at V and 6 bases at J, with 12 bases between. The CDR3 length is 13 residues. Per germline, CDR1 MNHEY and CDR2 SVGAGI. This CDR3 reads CASRLGQFNEQFF. Written as DNA, the CDR3 is TGTGCCAGCAGGTTAGGACAGTTCAATGAGCAGTTCTTC.

The chain uses TRBV4-1 and TRBJ2-7; 8 nucleotides align to TRBD1. The length of the CDR3 is 13 residues. V trimming: 4 bases; J trimming: 6 bases; junction bases outside the gene matches: 5. Germline assignment: CDR1 MGHRA and CDR2 YSYEKL. This CDR3 is CASSPEGTGEQYF. CDR3 bases: TGCGCCAGCAGCCCGGAAGGGACAGGCGAGCAGTACTTC.

V is TRBV27 and J is TRBJ2-5; 9 nucleotides match TRBD2. Looked up from germline, CDR1 is MNHEY and CDR2 is SMNVEV (reference sequence). V shed 8 bases, J shed 0 bases, and the junction held 7 bases outside the gene matches. The CDR3 consists of 15 residues. The DNA of the CDR3 is TGTGCCAGCTCGAGACTAGCGGTGTACCAAGAGACCCAGTACTTC. Translating gives CASSRLAVYQETQYF.

The chain has TRBV12-5 and TRBJ1-2, with TRBD1 as a possible D gene (6 bases). Trimming stripped 3 bases from V and 3 bases from J, with 8 bases between. The CDR3 sequence is 13 residues long. Per the germline V gene, CDR1 is LGHNT and CDR2 is FRNRAP. This chain's CDR3 is CASGFTGHYGYTF. The CDR3 bases are TGTGCTAGTGGTTTTACAGGGCACTATGGCTACACCTTC.

The chain is built from TRBV5-1 and TRBJ1-4; no firm D call. The ends were cut back, 0 bases at V and 4 bases at J, with 7 bases in the middle. From germline, CDR1 is SGHRS and CDR2 YFSETQ. This CDR3 comprises 14 residues. CDR3 nucleotide sequence: TGCGCCAGCAGCTTGGGGCAGATTAATGAAAAACTGTTTTTT. Translation: CASSLGQINEKLFF.

This chain uses TRBV10-3 with TRBJ1-2, with D tentatively TRBD1 (5 bases). The CDR3 sequence is 12 residues long. Germline CDR1 ENHRY, CDR2 SYGVKD. Deletions cut 1 base from V and 6 bases from J, with 6 bases between. The CDR3 DNA reads TGTGCCATCAGTGAGTTCAGGGATGGCTACACCTTC. Its translation is CAISEFRDGYTF.

The V and J genes are TRBV5-6 and TRBJ1-4; TRBD1 matches at 9 bases. V lost 5 bases, J lost 3 bases, and 5 bases stayed unmatched. Germline loops: CDR1 SGHDT, CDR2 YYEEEE. CDR3 length: 15 amino acids. The CDR3 here is CASSSRDRANEKLFF. Here the CDR3 DNA reads TGTGCCAGCAGTTCAAGGGACAGGGCTAATGAAAAACTGTTTTTT.

The chain employs TRBV5-4 and TRBJ1-1; TRBD1 is a possible D gene (5 bases). V was shortened by 5 bases and J by 7 bases, with 18 bases between the two germline ends. The CDR3 spans 14 residues. Germline assignment: CDR1 SGHNT and CDR2 YYREEE (reference sequence). CDR3 residues: CASRVGGRDYEAFF. The CDR3 nucleotides read TGTGCCAGCAGGGTTGGTGGGAGGGACTATGAAGCTTTCTTT.

The J gene is TRBJ2-3, the V gene TRBV27, with 7 bases identical to TRBD1. CDR3 size: 14 residues. J was trimmed by 1 base and V by 7 bases; bases with no gene match: 5. CDR1 is MNHEY, CDR2 SMNVEV, per germline (reference sequence). The CDR3 loop is CASTKGQRTDTQYF. For the CDR3, the DNA is TGTGCCAGCACCAAGGGACAGCGCACAGATACGCAGTATTTT.

This chain's CDR3 is CASSPWGQPEAFF. The CDR3 DNA follows: TGTGCCAGCAGCCCTTGGGGACAGCCCGAAGCTTTCTTT. J is TRBJ1-1 and V is TRBV2, with 7 nucleotides matching TRBD1. The CDR3 contains 13 residues. Trimming removed 6 bases from V and 8 bases from J; junction bases left unmatched: 9. Germline V gene data show CDR1 as SNHLY and CDR2 as FYNNEI.

The gene calls are TRBV7-3 and TRBJ1-2, with no clear D. CDR3 length equals 13 residues. The V and J ends lost 0 bases and 6 bases respectively, with 8 bases between them. Looked up from germline, CDR1 is SGHTA and CDR2 is FQGTGA. CDR3 loop: CASSLTPGDGYTF. CDR3 nucleotide sequence: TGTGCCAGCAGCTTAACTCCCGGGGATGGCTACACCTTC.

The chain recombines TRBV5-1 with TRBJ2-1; 8 nucleotides align to TRBD1. Germline CDR1 SGHRS, CDR2 YFSETQ. V gave up 1 base and J gave up 3 bases; unmatched junction bases: 6. The CDR3 has 16 residues. The CDR3 region is CASSLTGTGHYNEQFF. The CDR3 DNA sequence: TGCGCCAGCAGCTTGACCGGGACAGGACACTACAATGAGCAGTTCTTC.

This clone was observed a single time. The chain has TRBV19 and TRBJ1-1, with TRBD1 matching 9 bases. J lost 7 bases, V lost 3 bases, and 18 bases had no gene match. The CDR3 totals 18 residues. Germline assignment: CDR1 LNHDA and CDR2 SQIVND (reference sequence). CDR3 loop: CASSILYSRGTGFDEAFF. The CDR3 DNA reads TGTGCCAGTAGTATTCTATATAGTAGGGGGACAGGGTTTGATGAAGCTTTCTTT.

This chain joins TRBV6-5 and TRBJ1-2; possible D gene TRBD1, 6 bases. Trimming removed 7 bases from V and 4 bases from J, with 10 bases in between. CDR1 and CDR2 (germline): MNHEY, SVGAGI. CDR3 length equals 12 residues. CDR3 protein: CASKLTGYGYTF. The CDR3 nucleotides are TGTGCCAGCAAGTTGACAGGCTATGGCTACACCTTC.

The V and J genes are TRBV3-1 (or the pseudogene TRBV3-2) and TRBJ2-7; tentatively, D is TRBD2 (5 bases). This CDR3 comprises 15 residues. Germline V CDR1 and CDR2: LGHDT, YNNKEL (reference sequence). V was shortened by 4 bases and J by 0 bases, with 13 bases between the two germline ends. The CDR3 here is CASSPWRADSYEQYF. DNA for the CDR3: TGTGCCAGCAGCCCCTGGCGGGCCGACTCCTACGAGCAGTACTTC.

This sequence joins TRBV19 and TRBJ1-5; D ambiguous. Germline lookup yields CDR1 LNHDA and CDR2 SQIVND (reference sequence). Trimming shortened V by 5 bases and J by 4 bases, and 9 bases separated the two germline ends. CDR3 length: 13 amino acids. The CDR3 DNA sequence: TGTGCCAGTAGTGTGCAGGTTAATCAGCCCCAGCATTTT. Protein product: CASSVQVNQPQHF.

The chain employs TRBV6-1 and TRBJ1-2, with a tentative D call TRBD1 (6 bases). CDR1 and CDR2 (germline): MNHNS, SASEGT. The ends were cut back, 2 bases at V and 3 bases at J, with 13 bases in the middle. The CDR3 consists of 15 residues. CDR3 amino acids: CASSEQGTKDYGYTF. In nucleotides, the CDR3 is TGTGCCAGCAGTGAACAGGGGACGAAGGACTATGGCTACACCTTC.